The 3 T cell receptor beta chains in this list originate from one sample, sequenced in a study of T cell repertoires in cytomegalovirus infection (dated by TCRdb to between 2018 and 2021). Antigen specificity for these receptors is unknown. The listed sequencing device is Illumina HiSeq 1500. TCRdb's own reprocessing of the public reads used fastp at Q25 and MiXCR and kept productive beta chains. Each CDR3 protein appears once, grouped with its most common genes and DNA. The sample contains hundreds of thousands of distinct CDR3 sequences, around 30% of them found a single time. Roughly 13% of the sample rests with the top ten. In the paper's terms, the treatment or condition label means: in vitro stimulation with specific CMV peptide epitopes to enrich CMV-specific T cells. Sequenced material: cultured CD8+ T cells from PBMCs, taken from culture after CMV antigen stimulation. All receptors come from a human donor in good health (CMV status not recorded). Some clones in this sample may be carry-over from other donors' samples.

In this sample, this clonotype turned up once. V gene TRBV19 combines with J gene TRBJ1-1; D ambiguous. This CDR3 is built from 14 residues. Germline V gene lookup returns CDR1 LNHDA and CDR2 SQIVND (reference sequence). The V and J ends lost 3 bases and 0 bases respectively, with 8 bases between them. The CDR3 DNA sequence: TGTGCCAGTAGTATCTTGGCAATGAACACTGAAGCTTTCTTT. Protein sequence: CASSILAMNTEAFF.

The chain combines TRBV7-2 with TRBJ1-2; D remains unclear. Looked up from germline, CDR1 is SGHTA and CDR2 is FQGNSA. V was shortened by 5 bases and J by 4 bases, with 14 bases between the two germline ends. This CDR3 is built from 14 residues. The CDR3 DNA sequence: TGTGCCAGCAGCCCTATAATGTCCTTCTATGGCTACACCTTC. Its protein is CASSPIMSFYGYTF. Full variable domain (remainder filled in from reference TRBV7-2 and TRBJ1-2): GAGVSQSPSNKVTEKGKDVELRCDPISGHTALYWYRQSLGQGLEFLIYFQGNSAPDKSGLPSDRFSAERTGGSVSTLTIQRTQQEDSAVYLCASSPIMSFYGYTFGSGTRLTVV.

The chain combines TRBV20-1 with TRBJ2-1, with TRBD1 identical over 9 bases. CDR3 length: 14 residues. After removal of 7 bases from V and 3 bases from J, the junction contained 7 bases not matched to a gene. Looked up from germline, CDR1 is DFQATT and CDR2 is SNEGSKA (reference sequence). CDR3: CSVRDRVYYNEQFF. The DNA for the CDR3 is TGCAGTGTCCGGGACAGGGTTTACTACAATGAGCAGTTCTTC.